This T cell receptor (beta chain) emerged from a study of shared clonotypes between healthy human individuals. The repertoire was sequenced with immunoSEQ multiplex PCR; TCRdb's copy has only in-frame clones and lacks some. The data show some 2,000,000 clones, with approximately 95% seen just once and about 1.1% held by the top ten. CD45RO-negative cells were positively selected for CCR7, leaving out terminally differentiated effector memory CD45RA+ cells. The junction had 13 bases not matched to a gene; V was cut back by 2 bases and J by 5 bases. CDR3 length equals 17 residues. Germline V gene data show CDR1 as MGHRA and CDR2 as YSYEKL.

The TCR comes from a man aged 18 to 29 in good health. The chain is built from TRBV4-1 and TRBJ2-7; the match to TRBD2 covers 9 bases. Sequenced material: naive CD8+ T cells sorted from blood. CDR3 region: CASSQLGGGAFPHEQYF. For the CDR3, the DNA is TGCGCCAGCAGCCAATTGGGCGGGGGGGCCTTCCCCCACGAGCAGTACTTC.